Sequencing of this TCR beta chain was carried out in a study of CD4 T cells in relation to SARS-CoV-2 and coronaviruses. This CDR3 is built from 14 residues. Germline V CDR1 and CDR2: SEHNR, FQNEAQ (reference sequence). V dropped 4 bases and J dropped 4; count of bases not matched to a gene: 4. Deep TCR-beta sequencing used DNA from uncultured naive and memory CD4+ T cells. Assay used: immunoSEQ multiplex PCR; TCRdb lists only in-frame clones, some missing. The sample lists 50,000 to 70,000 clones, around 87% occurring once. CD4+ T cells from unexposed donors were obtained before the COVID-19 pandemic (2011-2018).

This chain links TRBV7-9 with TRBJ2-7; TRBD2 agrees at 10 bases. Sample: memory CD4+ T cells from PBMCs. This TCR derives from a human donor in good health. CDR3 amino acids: CASSSLAGVYEQYF. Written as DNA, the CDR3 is TGTGCCAGCAGCTCGCTAGCGGGAGTGTACGAGCAGTACTTC.